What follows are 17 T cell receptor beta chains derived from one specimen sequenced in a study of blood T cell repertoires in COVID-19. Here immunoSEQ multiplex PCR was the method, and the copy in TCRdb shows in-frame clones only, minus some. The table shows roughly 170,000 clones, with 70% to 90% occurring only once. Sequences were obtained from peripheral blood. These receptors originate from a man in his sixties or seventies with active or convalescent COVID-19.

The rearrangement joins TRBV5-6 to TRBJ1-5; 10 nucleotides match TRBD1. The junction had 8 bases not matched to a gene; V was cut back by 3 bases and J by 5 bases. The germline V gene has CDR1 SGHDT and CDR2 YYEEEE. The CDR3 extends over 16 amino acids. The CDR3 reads CASSWGDRGRDQPQHF. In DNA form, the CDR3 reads TGTGCCAGCAGCTGGGGGGACAGGGGCCGGGATCAGCCCCAGCATTTT.

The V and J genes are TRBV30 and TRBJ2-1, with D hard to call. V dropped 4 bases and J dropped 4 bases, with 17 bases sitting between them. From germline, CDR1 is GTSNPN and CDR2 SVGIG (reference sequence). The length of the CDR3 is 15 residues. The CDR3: CAWTRDQQVYNEQFF. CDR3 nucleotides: TGTGCCTGGACCCGCGACCAGCAGGTTTACAATGAGCAGTTCTTC.

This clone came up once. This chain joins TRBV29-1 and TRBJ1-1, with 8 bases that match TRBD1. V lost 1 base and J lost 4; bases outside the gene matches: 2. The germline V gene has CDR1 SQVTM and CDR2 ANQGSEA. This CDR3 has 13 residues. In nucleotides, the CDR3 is TGCAGCGTTGAAGGGACAGGGTCCACTGAAGCTTTCTTT. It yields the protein CSVEGTGSTEAFF.

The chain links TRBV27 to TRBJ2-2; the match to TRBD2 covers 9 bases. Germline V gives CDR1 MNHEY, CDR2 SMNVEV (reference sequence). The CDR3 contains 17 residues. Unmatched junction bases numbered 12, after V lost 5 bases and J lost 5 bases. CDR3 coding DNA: TGTGCCAGCAGTATGTTAGCGGGCAGCGGGGGGACCGGGGAGCTGTTTTTT. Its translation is CASSMLAGSGGTGELFF.

This CDR3 is CASSFAGVYNEQFF. CDR3 sequence (DNA): TGTGCCAGCAGCTTCGCGGGAGTCTACAATGAGCAGTTCTTC. The chain carries TRBV5-4 and TRBJ2-1, with 7 bases matching TRBD2. Germline lookup yields CDR1 SGHNT and CDR2 YYREEE (reference sequence). V trimming: 2 bases; J trimming: 3 bases; junction bases outside the gene matches: 2. The CDR3 is 14 residues long. The full variable domain, its missing parts supplied by reference TRBV5-4 and TRBJ2-1, is ETGVTQSPTHLIKTRGQQVTLRCSSQSGHNTVSWYQQALGQGPQFIFQYYREEENGRGNFPPRFSGLQFPNYSSELNVNALELDDSALYLCASSFAGVYNEQFFGPGTRLTVL.

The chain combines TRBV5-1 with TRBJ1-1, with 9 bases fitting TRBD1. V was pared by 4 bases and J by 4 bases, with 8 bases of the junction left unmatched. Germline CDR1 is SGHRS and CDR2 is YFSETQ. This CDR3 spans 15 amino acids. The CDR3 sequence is CASSDPGQGGTEAFF. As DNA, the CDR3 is TGCGCCAGCAGCGACCCGGGACAGGGCGGCACTGAAGCTTTCTTT.

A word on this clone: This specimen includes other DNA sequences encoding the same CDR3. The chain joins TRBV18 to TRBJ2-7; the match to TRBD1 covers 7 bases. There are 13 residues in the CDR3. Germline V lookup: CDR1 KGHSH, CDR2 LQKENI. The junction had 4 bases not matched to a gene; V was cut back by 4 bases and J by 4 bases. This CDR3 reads CASSRTGGYEQYF. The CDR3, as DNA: TGTGCCAGCTCACGGACAGGAGGTTACGAGCAGTACTTC.

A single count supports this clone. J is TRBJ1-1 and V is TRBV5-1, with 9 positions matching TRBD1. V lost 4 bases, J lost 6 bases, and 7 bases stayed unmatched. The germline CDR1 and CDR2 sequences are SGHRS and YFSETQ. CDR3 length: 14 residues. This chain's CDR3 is CASSATGGYAEAFF. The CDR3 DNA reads TGCGCCAGCAGCGCTACAGGGGGCTACGCTGAAGCTTTCTTT.

CDR3: CASSWGLRGPTGELFF. Here the CDR3 DNA reads TGCGCCAGCAGCTGGGGACTACGCGGGCCCACCGGGGAGCTGTTTTTT. The rearrangement uses TRBV5-1 and TRBJ2-2, with TRBD2 matching 7 bases. The germline gives CDR1 SGHRS, CDR2 YFSETQ. This CDR3 comprises 16 residues. The V and J ends lost 3 bases and 4 bases, in that order; junction bases with no gene match: 9.

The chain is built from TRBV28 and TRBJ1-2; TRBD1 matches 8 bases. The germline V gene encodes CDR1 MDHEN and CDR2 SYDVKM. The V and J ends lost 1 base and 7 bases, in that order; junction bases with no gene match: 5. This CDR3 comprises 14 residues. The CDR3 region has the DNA TGTGCCAGCAGTTTATTAGACAGGGGTGGTGGCTACACCTTC. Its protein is CASSLLDRGGGYTF.

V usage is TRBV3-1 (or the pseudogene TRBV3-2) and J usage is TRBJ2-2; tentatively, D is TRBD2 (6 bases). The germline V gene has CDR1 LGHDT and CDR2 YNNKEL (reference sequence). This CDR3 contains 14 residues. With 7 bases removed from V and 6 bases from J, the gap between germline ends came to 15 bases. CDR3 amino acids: CASTFLAKAGELFF. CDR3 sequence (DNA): TGTGCCAGCACCTTCCTAGCGAAGGCCGGGGAGCTGTTTTTT.

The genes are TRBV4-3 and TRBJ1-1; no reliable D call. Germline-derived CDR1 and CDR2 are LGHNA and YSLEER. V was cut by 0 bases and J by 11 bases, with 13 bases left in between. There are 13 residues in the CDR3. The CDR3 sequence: CASSQDQVRRAFF. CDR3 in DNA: TGCGCCAGCAGCCAAGATCAGGTCAGGCGTGCTTTCTTT.

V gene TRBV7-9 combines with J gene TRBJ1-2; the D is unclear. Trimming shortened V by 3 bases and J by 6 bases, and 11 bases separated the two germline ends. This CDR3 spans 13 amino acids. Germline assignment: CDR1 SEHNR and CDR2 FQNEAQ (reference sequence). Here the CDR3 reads CASSFSPPDGYTF. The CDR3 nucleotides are TGTGCCAGCAGCTTCTCCCCACCGGATGGCTACACCTTC.

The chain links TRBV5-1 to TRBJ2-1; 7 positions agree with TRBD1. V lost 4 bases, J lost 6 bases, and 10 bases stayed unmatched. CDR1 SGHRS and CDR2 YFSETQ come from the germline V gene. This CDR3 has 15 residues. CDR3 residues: CASSTTLTGVNEQFF. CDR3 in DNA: TGCGCCAGCAGCACCACCCTTACAGGGGTCAATGAGCAGTTCTTC.

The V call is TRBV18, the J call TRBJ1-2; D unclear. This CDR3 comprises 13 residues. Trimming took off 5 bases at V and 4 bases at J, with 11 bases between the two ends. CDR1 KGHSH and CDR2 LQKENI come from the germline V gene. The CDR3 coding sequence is TGTGCCAGCTCATCACAACTTTTCTATGGCTACACCTTC. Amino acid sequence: CASSSQLFYGYTF.

The chain's CDR3 is CASKEQGYTGELFF. CDR3 coding DNA: TGTGCCAGCAAAGAGCAGGGGTACACCGGGGAGCTGTTTTTT. The V call is TRBV7-7, the J call TRBJ2-2; D possibly corresponds to TRBD1 (6 bases). CDR3 length: 14 residues. Germline V lookup: CDR1 SSHAT, CDR2 FNYEAQ (reference sequence). V was clipped by 7 bases and J by 3 bases, with 12 bases between them.

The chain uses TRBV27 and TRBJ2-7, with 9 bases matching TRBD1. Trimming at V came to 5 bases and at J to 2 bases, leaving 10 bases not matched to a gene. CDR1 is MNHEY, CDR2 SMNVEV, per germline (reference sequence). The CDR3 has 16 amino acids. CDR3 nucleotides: TGTGCCAGCAGTCTAGGATGGGACAGGGTAACCTACGAGCAGTACTTC. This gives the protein CASSLGWDRVTYEQYF.